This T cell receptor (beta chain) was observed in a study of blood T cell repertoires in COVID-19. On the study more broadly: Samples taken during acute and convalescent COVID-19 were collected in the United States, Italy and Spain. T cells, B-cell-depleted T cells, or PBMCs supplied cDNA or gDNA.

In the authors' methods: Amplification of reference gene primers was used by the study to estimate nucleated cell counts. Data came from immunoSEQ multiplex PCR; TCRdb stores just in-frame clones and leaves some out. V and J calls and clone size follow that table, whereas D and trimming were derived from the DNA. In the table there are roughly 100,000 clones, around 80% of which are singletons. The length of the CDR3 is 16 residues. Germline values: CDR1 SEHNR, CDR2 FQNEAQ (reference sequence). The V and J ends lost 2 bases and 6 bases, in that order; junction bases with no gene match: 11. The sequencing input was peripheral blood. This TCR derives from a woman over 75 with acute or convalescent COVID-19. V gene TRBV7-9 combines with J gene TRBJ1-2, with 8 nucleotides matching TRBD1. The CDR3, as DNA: TGTGCCAGCAGCTTATCCCAGAGGACAGGGCTTGATGGCTACACCTTC. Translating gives CASSLSQRTGLDGYTF.